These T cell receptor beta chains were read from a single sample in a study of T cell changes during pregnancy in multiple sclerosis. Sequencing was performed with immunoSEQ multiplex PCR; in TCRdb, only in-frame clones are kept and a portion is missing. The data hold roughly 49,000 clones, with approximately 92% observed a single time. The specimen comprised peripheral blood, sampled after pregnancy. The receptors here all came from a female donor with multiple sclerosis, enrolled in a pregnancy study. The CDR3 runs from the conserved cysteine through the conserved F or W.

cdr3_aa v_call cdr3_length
CASSLAGRGGCFGFSGANVLTF TRBV5-1 22
CAWKWRQGSNEQFF TRBV30 14
CASSLGLGETQYF TRBV4-3 13
CASSQGEGGISGANVLTF TRBV4-3 18
CASSIGAGLGNQPQHF TRBV19 16
CASSLTSGEYNEQFF TRBV4-3 15
CASRRVGSGNTIYF TRBV5-6 14
CASSQVYGTGGATDTQYF TRBV4-1 18
CAWSVSGPNQPQHF TRBV30 14
CASSQDLGEYEQYF TRBV4-3 14
CASSQVGEGRLVATNEKLFF TRBV4-3 20
CASSLNPGQGPAEAFF TRBV7-9 16
CASSQARTAGQTGAKNIQYF TRBV4-3 20
CASSSRQGAGGELFF TRBV5-1 15
CASSTRTSASTDTQYF TRBV19 16
CASREQGVNEQYF TRBV19 13
CASSTRDKAGKLFF TRBV7-9 14
CASSLDIREFF TRBV7-9 11
CSARGGTYEQYF TRBV29-1 12
CASSLDSGTGDRGYTF TRBV11-2 16
CASSFGGIRETQYF TRBV9 14
CAWSRLAGGASTDTQYF TRBV30 17
CAGRPSGGVGEQFF TRBV6-1 14
CASSRRAAIGNEQFF TRBV11-2 15
CASSVGQMNTEAFF TRBV9 14
CASSYTGLGYTF TRBV6-6 12
CATSRVTGGSYTGELFF TRBV15 17
CASTLSQETQYF TRBV7-9 12
CAWSSQGPNYSPLHF TRBV30 15
CASSQDPAGWNTGELFF TRBV4-1 17
CASSMRQGFEPQHF TRBV19 14
CASSVGGSPPFF TRBV11-2 12
CASSMYLAGGLRTGELFF TRBV19 18
CASSLLGLGQGGSQGFF TRBV25-1 17
CASSLAAGGEQYF TRBV7-2 13
CASSVAASGATGELFF TRBV9 16
CASGPITDTQYF TRBV12-5 12
CSADRVQGETQYF TRBV29-1 13
CASSPGQGWGNEQFF TRBV7-7 15
CASSLEGGRLTEAFF TRBV7-2 15